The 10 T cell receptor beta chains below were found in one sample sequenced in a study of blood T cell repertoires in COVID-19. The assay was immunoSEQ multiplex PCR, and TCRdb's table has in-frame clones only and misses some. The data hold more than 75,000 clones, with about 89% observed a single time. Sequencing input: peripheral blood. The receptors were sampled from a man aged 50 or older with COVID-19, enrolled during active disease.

The CDR3 DNA follows: TGTGCCAGCAGCGTAGATGCAGCAGGGGGAACCTACGAGCAGTACTTC. It is translated as CASSVDAAGGTYEQYF. V usage is TRBV9 and J usage is TRBJ2-7; TRBD1 aligns across 7 bases. Trimming at V came to 0 bases and at J to 2 bases, leaving 8 bases not matched to a gene. There are 16 residues in the CDR3. The germline V gene has CDR1 SGDLS and CDR2 YYNGEE. Using reference TRBV9 and TRBJ2-7 for the parts outside the CDR3, the full variable domain is DSGVTQTPKHLITATGQRVTLRCSPRSGDLSVYWYQQSLDQGLQFLIQYYNGEERAKGNILERFSAQQFPDLHSELNLSSLELGDSALYFCASSVDAAGGTYEQYFGPGTRLTVT.

Here the CDR3 reads CSVDLGGNTGELFF. In DNA, the CDR3 is TGCAGCGTTGATTTGGGAGGGAACACCGGGGAGCTGTTTTTT. The chain recombines TRBV29-1 with TRBJ2-2; the D gene is possibly TRBD2 (6 bases). Germline V CDR1 and CDR2: SQVTM, ANQGSEA. This CDR3 contains 14 residues. V gave up 3 bases and J gave up 1 base, with 9 bases separating them.

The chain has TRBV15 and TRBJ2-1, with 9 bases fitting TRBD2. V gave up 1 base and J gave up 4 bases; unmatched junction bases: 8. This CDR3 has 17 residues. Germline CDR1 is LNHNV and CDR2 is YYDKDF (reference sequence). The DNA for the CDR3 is TGTGCCACCAGCAGAGCTTTAGGCGGGGGGGCGTACAATGAGCAGTTCTTC. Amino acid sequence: CATSRALGGGAYNEQFF.

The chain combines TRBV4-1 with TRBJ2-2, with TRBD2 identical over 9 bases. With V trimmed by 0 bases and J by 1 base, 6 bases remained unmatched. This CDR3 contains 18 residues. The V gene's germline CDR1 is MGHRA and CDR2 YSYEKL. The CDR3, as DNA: TGCGCCAGCAGCCAAGATCTCGTACTAGCGGGGAACACCGGGGAGCTGTTTTTT. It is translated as CASSQDLVLAGNTGELFF.

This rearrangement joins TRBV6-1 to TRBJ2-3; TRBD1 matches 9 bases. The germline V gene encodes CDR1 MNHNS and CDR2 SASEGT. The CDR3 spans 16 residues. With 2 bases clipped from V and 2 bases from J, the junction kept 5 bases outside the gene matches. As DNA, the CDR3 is TGTGCCAGCAGTGAAAGCGGGACAGGGAACACAGATACGCAGTATTTT. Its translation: CASSESGTGNTDTQYF.

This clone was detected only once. CDR3 coding DNA: TGCGCCAGCAAGGGGCGGGATGATTCACCCCTCCACTTT. Protein: CASKGRDDSPLHF. The V and J genes are TRBV5-1 and TRBJ1-6; weak D call: TRBD1 (5 bases). Trimming took 6 bases from V and 8 from J, leaving 12 bases between them. CDR3 length equals 13 residues. Germline-derived CDR1 and CDR2 are SGHRS and YFSETQ.

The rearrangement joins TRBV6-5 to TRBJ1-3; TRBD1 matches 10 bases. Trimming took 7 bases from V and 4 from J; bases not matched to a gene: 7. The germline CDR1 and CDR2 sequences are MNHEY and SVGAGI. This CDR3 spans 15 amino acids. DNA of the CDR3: TGTGCCAGCACTCGGACAGGGGGAGGGGGAAACACCATATATTTT. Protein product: CASTRTGGGGNTIYF.

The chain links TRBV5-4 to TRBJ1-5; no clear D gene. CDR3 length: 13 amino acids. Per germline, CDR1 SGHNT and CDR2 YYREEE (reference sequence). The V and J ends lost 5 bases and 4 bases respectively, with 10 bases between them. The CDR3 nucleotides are TGTGCCAGCAGTGCGGGGTGGAATCAGCCCCAGCATTTT. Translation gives CASSAGWNQPQHF.

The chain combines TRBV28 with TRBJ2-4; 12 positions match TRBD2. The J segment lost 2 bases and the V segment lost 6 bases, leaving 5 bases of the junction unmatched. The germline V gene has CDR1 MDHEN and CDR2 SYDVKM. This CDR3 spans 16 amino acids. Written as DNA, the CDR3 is TGTGCCAGCAGCCTTGGACTAGCGGGGACCAAAAACATTCAGTACTTC. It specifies CASSLGLAGTKNIQYF.

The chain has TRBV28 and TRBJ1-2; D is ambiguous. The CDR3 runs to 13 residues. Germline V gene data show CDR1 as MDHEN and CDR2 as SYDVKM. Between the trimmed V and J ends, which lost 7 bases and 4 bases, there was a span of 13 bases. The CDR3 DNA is TGTGCCAGCACTCCAGGCGTCCTCTATGGCTACACCTTC. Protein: CASTPGVLYGYTF.